Presented here are 31 T cell receptor beta chains from one specimen sequenced in a study of T-cell reconstitution after alpha-beta-depleted transplantation in children. Preparation of the TCRbeta library was carried out with unique molecular identifiers. MiXCR, run by TCRdb on the PCR reads, gives a single entry per CDR3 protein. The repertoire has 540,000 or so distinct CDR3 sequences, more than 20% of them found once; the top ten carry approximately 14%. The starting material was PBMCs, mostly from graft donor cells, obtained 360 days after TCRalphabeta/CD19-depleted stem cell transplant. The receptors here all came from a boy younger than two who had a stem cell transplant for acute myeloid leukemia, so the T cells may come from the graft donor.

This chain connects TRBV7-9 to TRBJ2-2; D not certain. V lost 4 bases to trimming and J lost 4 bases, with 7 bases between them. The germline gives CDR1 SEHNR, CDR2 FQNEAQ (reference sequence). The CDR3 has 13 residues. CDR3 amino acids: CASSSRSTGELFF. DNA for the CDR3: TGTGCCAGCAGCTCGAGAAGCACCGGGGAGCTGTTTTTT.

This clonotype has ten or more counts. The chain carries TRBV5-1 and TRBJ2-6, with D perhaps being TRBD1 or TRBD2 (6 bases each). Between the trimmed V and J ends, which lost 1 base and 0 bases, there was a span of 17 bases. This CDR3 is 19 amino acids long. The germline CDR1 and CDR2 sequences are SGHRS and YFSETQ. In DNA, the CDR3 is TGCGCCAGCAGCTTGATCTGGGGGGACACTTCCTCTGGGGCCAACGTCCTGACTTTC. It codes for CASSLIWGDTSSGANVLTF.

In its sample, this clonotype was seen a few times. The chain links TRBV29-1 to TRBJ1-2, with TRBD1 as a possible D gene (6 bases). There are 15 residues in the CDR3. Germline assignment: CDR1 SQVTM and CDR2 ANQGSEA. V lost 3 bases, J lost 1 base, and 15 bases lay in between. The CDR3 coding sequence is TGCAGCGTTGAGGTACAGGGCCCATTTAACTATGGCTACACCTTC. Amino acid sequence: CSVEVQGPFNYGYTF.

The chain joins TRBV29-1 to TRBJ1-4, with D unresolved. V was cut by 0 bases and J by 8 bases, with 13 bases left in between. The length of the CDR3 is 14 residues. From germline, CDR1 is SQVTM and CDR2 ANQGSEA. The CDR3 coding sequence is TGCAGCGTTGAAGAGGGCGGGGATCAGGAAAAACTGTTTTTT. Its protein is CSVEEGGDQEKLFF. The variable domain in full, completed from reference TRBV29-1 and TRBJ1-4, reads SAVISQKPSRDICQRGTSLTIQCQVDSQVTMMFWYRQQPGQSLTLIATANQGSEATYESGFVIDKFPISRPNLTFSTLTVSNMSPEDSSIYLCSVEEGGDQEKLFFGSGTQLSVL.

The V gene is TRBV5-1, the J gene TRBJ2-3; a weak D match, TRBD1 (5 bases). The CDR3 sequence is 15 residues long. Germline V lookup: CDR1 SGHRS, CDR2 YFSETQ. Between the trimmed V and J ends, which lost 4 bases and 6 bases, there was a span of 18 bases. The CDR3, as DNA: TGCGCCAGCAGCCCGGAAGCGACAGCCCCGGATACGCAGTATTTT. Its protein product is CASSPEATAPDTQYF. Filled out from reference TRBV5-1 and TRBJ2-3, the complete variable domain reads KAGVTQTPRYLIKTRGQQVTLSCSPISGHRSVSWYQQTPGQGLQFLFEYFSETQRNKGNFPGRFSGRQFSNSRSEMNVSTLELGDSALYLCASSPEATAPDTQYFGPGTRLTVL.

This clonotype was counted a single time. V is TRBV20-1 and J is TRBJ1-4, with no clear D. The CDR3 has 12 residues. V was shortened by 5 bases and J by 3 bases, with 7 bases between the two germline ends. CDR1 and CDR2 (germline): DFQATT, SNEGSKA (reference sequence). In nucleotides, the CDR3 is TGCAGTGCTGAGGGCCCTAATGAAAAACTGTTTTTT. Protein product: CSAEGPNEKLFF.

The chain carries TRBV12-3 or TRBV12-4 and TRBJ2-7; TRBD2 aligns across 7 bases. After removal of 3 bases from V and 2 bases from J, the junction contained 4 bases not matched to a gene. The CDR3 extends over 14 amino acids. DNA of the CDR3: TGTGCCAGCAGTTTCCAGCGGGGAGCCTACGAGCAGTACTTC. Amino acid sequence: CASSFQRGAYEQYF.

The gene calls are TRBV2 and TRBJ2-7, with 8 bases matching TRBD2. With V trimmed by 3 bases and J by 2 bases, 9 bases remained unmatched. Germline CDR1 and CDR2: SNHLY and FYNNEI. The CDR3 is 16 amino acids. CDR3 sequence reads: CASSDVTGGITYEQYV. The CDR3 DNA follows: TGTGCCAGCAGTGACGTTACGGGAGGGATTACCTACGAGCAGTACGTC.

The chain links TRBV12-3 or TRBV12-4 to TRBJ1-2; D is perhaps TRBD1 (6 bases). This CDR3 contains 13 residues. V shed 6 bases and J shed 4 bases, with 12 bases lying between them. The CDR3, as DNA: TGTGCCAGCAGCCGTGGGACACTCTATGGCTACACCTTC. It translates to CASSRGTLYGYTF.

For this clonotype: This likely comes from a read error, as the CDR3 has no conserved phenylalanine or tryptophan at its end. The chain is built from TRBV5-6 and TRBJ2-1; D is undetermined. The V end was cut by 1 base, the J end by 7 bases, with 15 bases between. Per the germline V gene, CDR1 is SGHDT and CDR2 is YYEEEE. CDR3 length: 15 amino acids. The chain's CDR3 is CASSLKEFQRNEQFS. The CDR3 nucleotides are TGTGCCAGCAGCTTGAAGGAATTTCAAAGGAATGAGCAGTTCTCC.

This clonotype was seen at least ten times. The V and J genes are TRBV7-2 and TRBJ2-5, with 8 bases matching TRBD1. V was clipped by 0 bases and J by 6 bases; unmatched bases: 6. This CDR3 has 15 amino acids. From germline, CDR1 is SGHTA and CDR2 FQGNSA. CDR3 coding DNA: TGTGCCAGCAGCTTAGCCGGGACAGGAGGGCAGACCCAGTACTTC. This translates into CASSLAGTGGQTQYF.

There are a few counts of this clonotype. The chain joins TRBV20-1 to TRBJ2-1; 9 positions match TRBD1. The CDR3 length is 14 residues. Per the germline V gene, CDR1 is DFQATT and CDR2 is SNEGSKA (reference sequence). Trimming at V came to 1 base and at J to 8 bases, leaving 6 bases not matched to a gene. The CDR3 spells CSARGQGVSDEQFF. CDR3 DNA sequence: TGCAGTGCTAGAGGACAGGGGGTTAGCGATGAGCAGTTCTTC.

This clonotype has only a few counts. The rearrangement uses TRBV4-1 and TRBJ2-2; D not certain. The germline CDR1 and CDR2 sequences are MGHRA and YSYEKL. Trimming removed 5 bases at V and 5 bases at J, with 12 bases between. The CDR3 length is 14 residues. The CDR3: CASSGDRTTGELFF. The CDR3 DNA sequence: TGCGCCAGCAGCGGGGATAGGACGACCGGGGAGCTGTTTTTT.

This clonotype was observed at least ten times. V usage is TRBV11-2 and J usage is TRBJ2-2; 15 nucleotides match TRBD2. Losses at the gene ends were 7 bases for V and 4 bases for J; bases not matched to a gene: 16. Germline CDR1 SGHAT, CDR2 FQNNGV. The CDR3 runs to 20 residues. The CDR3 is CASTPKAGLAGGRSTGELFF. DNA for the CDR3: TGTGCCAGCACCCCGAAAGCAGGACTAGCGGGGGGGCGTAGCACCGGGGAGCTGTTTTTT.

About this clonotype itself: This may arise from a read error, as a much more abundant clone is one base away. Because it lacks the conserved phenylalanine or tryptophan at the end, this CDR3 is likely a read error. V gene TRBV28 combines with J gene TRBJ1-3; 10 positions match TRBD1. The CDR3 is 13 amino acids. The germline CDR1 and CDR2 sequences are MDHEN and SYDVKM. V gave up 6 bases and J gave up 10 bases; unmatched junction bases: 6. The CDR3 loop is CASRDRGDSTIYL. The DNA for the CDR3 is TGTGCCAGCAGGGACAGGGGGGATTCGACCATATATCTT.

This clonotype was seen many times. V is TRBV18 and J is TRBJ1-6; possible D gene TRBD1, 5 bases. V was trimmed by 5 bases and J by 9 bases, leaving 11 bases between them. Germline lookup yields CDR1 KGHSH and CDR2 LQKENI. The CDR3 is made up of 13 amino acids. Written as DNA, the CDR3 is TGTGCCAGCTCATCTGGGACGGCTTCACCCCTCCACTTT. Translated, it gives CASSSGTASPLHF.

A single count supports this clonotype. The chain uses TRBV20-1 and TRBJ1-5, with D hard to call. V shed 3 bases and J shed 0 bases, with 15 bases lying between them. The CDR3 consists of 16 residues. The germline CDR1 and CDR2 sequences are DFQATT and SNEGSKA (reference sequence). In DNA form, the CDR3 reads TGCAGTGCTAGGGGAGTCGGCCACGATAGCAATCAGCCCCAGCATTTT. Its translation is CSARGVGHDSNQPQHF.

There are many counts of this clonotype. This rearrangement joins TRBV20-1 to TRBJ1-2; D call uncertain. The CDR3 sequence is 10 residues long. Germline assignment: CDR1 DFQATT and CDR2 SNEGSKA (reference sequence). The V gene lost 6 bases and the J gene lost 3 bases, with 5 bases spanning the gap. The CDR3 loop is CSAPDYGYTF. As DNA, the CDR3 is TGCAGTGCCCCGGACTATGGCTACACCTTC.

The chain joins TRBV5-5 to TRBJ1-4; D remains unclear. Germline-derived CDR1 and CDR2 are SGHKS and YYEKEE (reference sequence). The CDR3 spans 15 residues. V was clipped by 1 base and J by 4 bases, with 11 bases between them. CDR3 sequence reads: CASSLSRALNEKLFF. The CDR3 DNA sequence: TGTGCCAGCAGCTTGTCGCGGGCCCTTAATGAAAAACTGTTTTTT.

The rearrangement joins TRBV5-1 to TRBJ1-1, with unresolved D. Germline V lookup: CDR1 SGHRS, CDR2 YFSETQ. The CDR3 sequence is 15 residues long. With 0 bases removed from V and 1 base from J, the gap between germline ends came to 10 bases. This CDR3 is CASSLVPGQNTEAFF. CDR3 DNA: TGCGCCAGCAGCTTGGTCCCAGGCCAGAACACTGAAGCTTTCTTT.

This clonotype was seen a few times. The chain is built from TRBV7-2 and TRBJ2-7; a possible D gene is TRBD2 (6 bases). Trimming took off 9 bases at V and 1 base at J, with 16 bases between the two ends. The CDR3 sequence is 14 residues long. The germline CDR1 and CDR2 sequences are SGHTA and FQGNSA. The CDR3, as DNA: TGTGCCAGGCTGGCTTTGGAGGGATCCTACGAGCAGTACGTC. Translation gives CARLALEGSYEQYV.

This clonotype was seen a few times. The chain has TRBV6-1 and TRBJ2-7, with 10 bases lining up with TRBD1. Trimming at V came to 8 bases and at J to 2 bases, leaving 9 bases not matched to a gene. This CDR3 spans 15 amino acids. Germline CDR1 and CDR2: MNHNS and SASEGT. The CDR3, as DNA: TGTGCCAGCGCAACTAGACAGGGGGCAACCTACGAGCAGTACGTC. This codes for CASATRQGATYEQYV.

This clonotype has at least ten counts. The V and J genes are TRBV20-1 and TRBJ2-3, with TRBD1 as a possible D gene (5 bases). CDR3 size: 14 residues. Trimming shortened V by 1 base and J by 6 bases, and 14 bases separated the two germline ends. Germline V gene sequence: CDR1 DFQATT, CDR2 SNEGSKA (reference sequence). CDR3 nucleotide sequence: TGCAGTGCTAGAGGGCTACACAGGCTGGATACGCAGTATTTT. Translated: CSARGLHRLDTQYF.

This clonotype appeared many times. This chain joins TRBV11-2 and TRBJ2-3; D might be TRBD1 or TRBD2, each matching 5 bases. Germline CDR1 and CDR2: SGHAT and FQNNGV. The CDR3 extends over 15 amino acids. V lost 5 bases, J lost 3 bases, and 15 bases lay in between. The CDR3 DNA sequence: TGTGCCAGCAGCCGACCTGGTTGGGGGACAGATACGCAGTATTTT. It encodes CASSRPGWGTDTQYF.

This chain links TRBV12-3 or TRBV12-4 with TRBJ2-5; D unresolved. This CDR3 has 13 residues. The V gene lost 8 bases and the J gene lost 1 base, with 11 bases spanning the gap. In DNA form, the CDR3 reads TGTGCCAGCTCGGCAACTCGCCAAGAGACCCAGTACTTC. Translation: CASSATRQETQYF.

This clonotype has at least ten counts. The chain recombines TRBV2 with TRBJ2-1, with D maybe TRBD2 (6 bases). With 5 bases removed from V and 7 bases from J, the gap between germline ends came to 9 bases. This CDR3 spans 12 amino acids. Germline CDR1 and CDR2: SNHLY and FYNNEI. The CDR3 protein is CASSRERNEQFF. The CDR3 DNA sequence: TGTGCCAGCAGTCGGGAGCGGAATGAGCAGTTCTTC.

The CDR3 loop is CASSLEGHNQPQHF. Here the CDR3 DNA reads TGCGCCAGCAGCTTGGAGGGCCACAATCAGCCCCAGCATTTT. The rearrangement links TRBV5-1 to TRBJ1-5, with D unclear. CDR1 is SGHRS, CDR2 YFSETQ, per germline. V shed 0 bases and J shed 3 bases, with 7 bases lying between them. The CDR3 loop spans 14 amino acids.

At least ten counts were recorded for this clonotype. V is TRBV10-3 and J is TRBJ2-7; D might be TRBD1 or TRBD2, each matching 6 bases. From germline, CDR1 is ENHRY and CDR2 SYGVKD. This CDR3 contains 13 residues. Trimming shortened V by 8 bases and J by 3 bases, and 14 bases separated the two germline ends. The CDR3 DNA reads TGTGCCATCGGGTCGGGGGCCTACTACGAGCAGTACGTC. Protein sequence: CAIGSGAYYEQYV.

The chain is built from TRBV7-2 and TRBJ2-7, with D possibly being TRBD1 (8 bases). V lost 5 bases to trimming and J lost 3 bases, with 20 bases between them. The CDR3 consists of 16 residues. Per the germline V gene, CDR1 is SGHTA and CDR2 is FQGNSA. This CDR3 reads CASSPGGQEAYYEQYF. CDR3 bases: TGTGCCAGCAGCCCGGGGGGACAGGAGGCTTACTACGAGCAGTACTTC.

The chain carries TRBV15 and TRBJ2-5, with D possibly being TRBD2 (5 bases). The length of the CDR3 is 14 residues. The V end lost 6 bases, the J end lost 1 base, and 12 bases lay between the germline ends. Per the germline V gene, CDR1 is LNHNV and CDR2 is YYDKDF (reference sequence). Written as DNA, the CDR3 is TGTGCCACCAGTTCTAGACGGGGCCAAGAGACCCAGTACTTC. Its protein is CATSSRRGQETQYF. The entire variable domain, with the rest obtained from reference TRBV15 and TRBJ2-5, is as follows: DAMVIQNPRYQVTQFGKPVTLSCSQTLNHNVMYWYQQKSSQAPKLLFHYYDKDFNNEADTPDNFQSRRPNTSFCFLDIRSPGLGDTAMYLCATSSRRGQETQYFGPGTRLLVL.

The CDR3 DNA follows: TGCGCCAGCCAGGGCCAAGATGTCACTGAAGCTTTCTTT. Its protein product is CASQGQDVTEAFF. V usage is TRBV10-2 and J usage is TRBJ1-1; possibly TRBD1 for D (5 bases). CDR3 length: 13 residues. Germline V gene data show CDR1 as WSHSY and CDR2 as SAAADI. V was shortened by 8 bases and J by 4 bases, with 14 bases between the two germline ends.